This T cell receptor (beta chain) originates from a study of response to subunit inactivated influenza vaccine. Regarding the study as a whole: The authors offered the suggestion that each seasonal influenza vaccination recruits few new T cells.

TCRdb re-derived calls from the RT-PCR reads in MiXCR, one entry per CDR3 protein. The data hold roughly 550,000 distinct CDR3 sequences, with around 21% observed a single time. Germline V lookup: CDR1 SGHAT, CDR2 FQNNGV. Trimming cost V 3 bases and J 1 base; bases outside gene matches: 7. The length of the CDR3 is 16 residues. This clonotype appeared a few times. The antigen remains undetermined. The same data also contributed to another study, on T cells expressing NK-cell markers. That study adds: The cDNA for TCR beta came from 5'RACE template switching with UMIs. One of the eight sequenced donors was seronegative, whereas the other seven were HCMV-seropositive. Uncertainty persisted over the HCMV specificity of expanded NKG2C+ T cell clones.

V usage is TRBV11-2 and J usage is TRBJ2-7, with TRBD1 matching 9 bases. The starting material was CD4+ T cells sorted from PBMCs, obtained about 11 days after vaccination. This TCR was recovered from a man aged 45-65 years who received an inactivated influenza vaccine. The CDR3, as DNA: TGTGCCAGCAGCTTGCCGACAGGGGGAAGGTCCTACGAGCAGTACTTC. Encoded protein: CASSLPTGGRSYEQYF. Complete variable domain (other parts from reference TRBV11-2 and TRBJ2-7): EAGVAQSPRYKIIEKRQSVAFWCNPISGHATLYWYQQILGQGPKLLIQFQNNGVVDDSQLPKDRFSAERLKGVDSTLKIQPAKLEDSAVYLCASSLPTGGRSYEQYFGPGTRLTVT.